A selection of T cell receptor beta chains follows, all from one sample in a study of control samples from healthy donors and cancer patients. This table comes from immunoSEQ multiplex PCR, and its TCRdb copy is limited to in-frame clones, with some not included. The sample yields tens of thousands of clones, approximately 88% seen once. Input material: PBMCs. The receptors derive from a man between 70 and 80 years old with lung cancer. The CDR3 runs from the conserved cysteine through the conserved F or W. Fields, in order: D gene, clone size, J gene, V gene, CDR3 DNA, CDR3 protein. D genes are given only for firm matches. Clone size appears in some rows only: once, few, many, or a class for an expanded clone.

D: .
size: .
J: TRBJ1-1
V: TRBV7-9
DNA: TGTGCCAGCAGCTTAGCTCTGAACACTGAAGCTTTCTTT
CDR3: CASSLALNTEAFF

D: .
size: .
J: TRBJ1-4
V: TRBV2
DNA: TGTGCCAGCAGTGAAGTGAGCCATAATGAAAAACTGTTTTTT
CDR3: CASSEVSHNEKLFF

D: .
size: .
J: TRBJ2-1
V: TRBV19
DNA: TGTGCCAGTAGTATAGATACAGACTTCTACAATGAGCAGTTCTTC
CDR3: CASSIDTDFYNEQFF

D: TRBD1
size: .
J: TRBJ1-1
V: TRBV12-3/TRBV12-4
DNA: TGTGCCAGCAGACGACAAACAGGGGCTGAAGCTTTCTTT
CDR3: CASRRQTGAEAFF

D: TRBD1
size: .
J: TRBJ1-5
V: TRBV9
DNA: TGTGCCAGCAGTCGGGACAGGGGACGACAGCCCCAGCATTTT
CDR3: CASSRDRGRQPQHF

D: .
size: .
J: TRBJ2-5
V: TRBV5-1
DNA: TGCGCCAGCAGCACGCCAGAAGAGACCCAGTACTTC
CDR3: CASSTPEETQYF

D: .
size: .
J: TRBJ2-7
V: TRBV11-2
DNA: TGTGCCAGCAGCTTAGGGGGGGAAGGCTCCTACGAGCAGTACTTC
CDR3: CASSLGGEGSYEQYF

D: .
size: once
J: TRBJ2-7
V: TRBV6-5
DNA: TGTGCCAGCAGTCCACAGACAGGCAGCTCCTACGAGCAGTACTTC
CDR3: CASSPQTGSSYEQYF

D: .
size: .
J: TRBJ1-4
V: TRBV5-5
DNA: TGTGCCAGCAGCTTTAGTTTGGCAGATGAAAAACTGTTTTTT
CDR3: CASSFSLADEKLFF

D: .
size: .
J: TRBJ2-2
V: TRBV19
DNA: TGTGCCAGTAGACTTCTGGGAGGCGGGGAGCTGTTTTTT
CDR3: CASRLLGGGELFF

D: .
size: .
J: TRBJ2-3
V: TRBV2
DNA: TGTGCCAGCAGTGAAGGTACAGGAGTAGGCACAGATACGCAGTATTTT
CDR3: CASSEGTGVGTDTQYF

D: .
size: many
J: TRBJ1-2
V: TRBV7-9
DNA: TGTGCCAGCAGCACTCGACAGTATGGCTACACCTTC
CDR3: CASSTRQYGYTF

D: TRBD1
size: .
J: TRBJ2-4
V: TRBV7-9
DNA: TGTGCCAGCAGCTCGGAGGACAGGAATTCCGTAAACATTCAGTACTTC
CDR3: CASSSEDRNSVNIQYF

D: .
size: .
J: TRBJ1-5
V: TRBV15
DNA: TGTGCCACCAGCAGAGACCCCCGGGACACTAACAGCAATCAGCCCCAGCATTTT
CDR3: CATSRDPRDTNSNQPQHF

D: TRBD1
size: .
J: TRBJ2-3
V: TRBV9
DNA: TGTGCCAGCAGCGTACGGCAGGGGGCGGCAGATACGCAGTATTTT
CDR3: CASSVRQGAADTQYF

D: .
size: few
J: TRBJ1-1
V: TRBV27
DNA: TGTGCCAGTTATTCGGACACTGAAGCTTTCTTT
CDR3: CASYSDTEAFF

D: .
size: .
J: TRBJ2-2
V: TRBV10-1
DNA: TGCGCCAGCAGTGAGTCTATCATCGGGGAGCTGTTTTTT
CDR3: CASSESIIGELFF

D: .
size: .
J: TRBJ1-2
V: TRBV6-5
DNA: TGTGCCAGCAGTCCAGCTAACTATGGCTACACCTTC
CDR3: CASSPANYGYTF

D: .
size: .
J: TRBJ1-5
V: TRBV3-1/TRBV3-2
DNA: TGTGCCAGCAGCCAAGGGCAGGGGTACAATCAGCCCCAGCATTTT
CDR3: CASSQGQGYNQPQHF

D: .
size: few
J: TRBJ2-7
V: TRBV29-1
DNA: TGCAGCGTTTTCGGACTATACGAGCAGTACTTC
CDR3: CSVFGLYEQYF

D: .
size: .
J: TRBJ2-3
V: TRBV19
DNA: TGTGCCAGTAGCCAGACCGGGCCACGGGGCACAGATACGCAGTATTTT
CDR3: CASSQTGPRGTDTQYF

D: TRBD1
size: .
J: TRBJ1-6
V: TRBV11-2
DNA: TGTGCCAGCAGCCCGGGACAGGGTGAGAGGTCACCCCTCCACTTT
CDR3: CASSPGQGERSPLHF

D: .
size: .
J: TRBJ2-3
V: TRBV27
DNA: TGTGCCAGCAGTTTGGGCGGGCGCTACACAGATACGCAGTATTTT
CDR3: CASSLGGRYTDTQYF

D: .
size: .
J: TRBJ2-5
V: TRBV25-1
DNA: TGTGCCAGCAGTGAAAGATTGGTAGCAGAGACCCAGTACTTC
CDR3: CASSERLVAETQYF

D: .
size: .
J: TRBJ1-1
V: TRBV10-1
DNA: TGCGCCAGCAGTGAGTCGCGGAGTTTGAACACTGAAGCTTTCTTT
CDR3: CASSESRSLNTEAFF

D: .
size: .
J: TRBJ1-6
V: TRBV6-5
DNA: TGTGCCAGCAGTTACTCGGGGGGGCCTAATTCACCCCTCCACTTT
CDR3: CASSYSGGPNSPLHF

D: .
size: .
J: TRBJ2-7
V: TRBV11-2
DNA: TGTGCCAGCAGCTTAGGACCCGGAGTGAGGGAGCAGTACTTC
CDR3: CASSLGPGVREQYF

D: .
size: .
J: TRBJ1-5
V: TRBV5-1
DNA: TGCGCCAGCAGCTTGGATCGAGGGGCGCAGTTAGGAAGTCAGCCCCAGCATTTT
CDR3: CASSLDRGAQLGSQPQHF

D: .
size: .
J: TRBJ2-3
V: TRBV19
DNA: TGTGCCGCTGCCCGGGGTATCACAGATACGCAGTATTTT
CDR3: CAAARGITDTQYF

D: TRBD2
size: .
J: TRBJ2-5
V: TRBV6-2/TRBV6-3
DNA: TGTGCCAGCAGTTACTCGGGGACTACTCAAGAGACCCAGTACTTC
CDR3: CASSYSGTTQETQYF

D: .
size: few
J: TRBJ2-7
V: TRBV27
DNA: TGTGCCAGCCACCGGGGGCAGGGGTCTTCCTACGAGCAGTACTTC
CDR3: CASHRGQGSSYEQYF

D: .
size: .
J: TRBJ2-4
V: TRBV28
DNA: TGTGCCAGCAGTTTAGGGGCCAGCCAAGCCAAAAACATTCAGTACTTC
CDR3: CASSLGASQAKNIQYF

D: .
size: .
J: TRBJ2-7
V: TRBV6-2/TRBV6-3
DNA: TGTGCCAGCAGTTACTCGGGCGGTTCCTACGAGCAGTACTTC
CDR3: CASSYSGGSYEQYF

D: .
size: .
J: TRBJ2-2
V: TRBV7-3
DNA: TGTGCCAGCAGCTTATCTCAGTTAGGGGTCAGGGAGCTGTTTTTT
CDR3: CASSLSQLGVRELFF

D: TRBD2
size: few
J: TRBJ2-7
V: TRBV6-5
DNA: TGTGCCAGCAGTCTCGCGGGGGACGCCTACGAGCAGTACTTC
CDR3: CASSLAGDAYEQYF

D: .
size: .
J: TRBJ2-7
V: TRBV12-5
DNA: TGTGCTAGTGGTTTATTGGCCTTCTACGAGCAGTACTTC
CDR3: CASGLLAFYEQYF

D: .
size: .
J: TRBJ2-7
V: TRBV6-5
DNA: TGTGCCAGCAGCGGACCCGGCGAGCAGTACTTC
CDR3: CASSGPGEQYF

D: .
size: .
J: TRBJ1-2
V: TRBV3-1/TRBV3-2
DNA: TGTGCCAGCAGCCGGAACAGGGACGGCTACACCTTC
CDR3: CASSRNRDGYTF

D: .
size: .
J: TRBJ1-2
V: TRBV5-4
DNA: TGTGCCAGCAGCTTGGCCGGCCGCTATGGCTACACCTTC
CDR3: CASSLAGRYGYTF

D: .
size: .
J: TRBJ2-3
V: TRBV18
DNA: TGTGCCAGCTCACGCCAGGTAACAGATACGCAGTATTTT
CDR3: CASSRQVTDTQYF

D: .
size: .
J: TRBJ2-3
V: TRBV7-2
DNA: TGTGCCAGCAGCTTAGGGCCAGCGGGTCTTAGCACAGATACGCAGTATTTT
CDR3: CASSLGPAGLSTDTQYF

D: .
size: .
J: TRBJ2-4
V: TRBV30
DNA: TGTGCCTGGACCGATCTAGCCAAAAACATTCAGTACTTC
CDR3: CAWTDLAKNIQYF

D: .
size: .
J: TRBJ2-1
V: TRBV11-3
DNA: TGTGCCAGCAGCTTAGACCCAAGCTCCTACAATGAGCAGTTCTTC
CDR3: CASSLDPSSYNEQFF

D: TRBD1
size: .
J: TRBJ2-1
V: TRBV2
DNA: TGTGCCAGCAGTGCGGCTCGCCCAACAGGGGGAGGAGAGCAGTTCTTC
CDR3: CASSAARPTGGGEQFF

D: .
size: .
J: TRBJ2-7
V: TRBV30
DNA: TGTGCCTGGAATGTAGGCCTTGGTCGGCAGTACTTC
CDR3: CAWNVGLGRQYF